What follows describes a single T cell receptor beta chain. There is no known antigen for this receptor. No much larger clone exists at a distance of one base, and base qualities are not known. The record originates from a study of T-cell reconstitution after alpha-beta-depleted transplantation in children (dated by TCRdb to 2016 to 2018). About the investigation overall: T-cell immune reconstitution after TCRalphabeta/CD19-depleted allogeneic hematopoietic cell transplantation in children was quantitatively tracked in the study by means of TCR repertoire profiling.

Inclusive of the bounding cysteine and phenylalanine, the CDR3 is 14 residues long. CDR3 DNA only is kept here, 42 bases in frame from base 1. CDR1 and CDR2, per the germline V gene (reference sequence), are SEHNR and FQNEAQ. Libraries were made using PCR. Instrument on record: Illumina HiSeq 2500. TCR library preparation used molecular barcoding, with unique molecular identifiers applied to normalize quantification of the TCRbeta repertoire. TCRdb reanalyzed the raw reads on its own, using fastp at Q25 for trimming and MiXCR for clone calling, and kept in-frame beta chains. Entries that share a CDR3 protein sequence are merged under the most common genes and DNA. Across this sample there are approximately 800,000 distinct CDR3 sequences, with roughly 16% seen only once. About 5% of the sample belongs to the ten largest clones. Paper-wide results and their limitations: The frequencies of hyperexpanded clones fell over the following months, and after one year, T-cell counts and TCRbeta diversity were mostly attributed to newly produced T cells. About two months after transplant, the apparently early recovery of alphabetaT-cell counts reportedly depended on just several hundred clones that had expanded rapidly and came from non-depleted graft cells. In some patients, the high TCRbeta diversity seen at day 60 was put down to recipient T cells and intrathymic progenitors that had survived conditioning.

The treatment or condition label of this sample denotes: allogeneic hematopoietic cell transplantation with graft depleted of TCRalphabeta T cells and CD19 B cells. The children who served as transplant recipients had been given grafts of TCRalphabeta/CD19-depleted allogeneic hematopoietic cells. Sequencing used PBMCs, mostly from graft donor cells, obtained 360 days after TCRalphabeta/CD19-depleted stem cell transplant. The clonotype originates from a male patient between 10 and 17 years old who had a stem cell transplant for acute lymphoblastic leukemia, so the T cells may come from the graft donor. This sequence uses TRBV7-9 and TRBJ2-1; TRBD2 fits 7 bases in the junction. The DNA is as follows: TGTGCAGATGGAGGGAGGGCCACCTACAATGAGCAGTTCTTC. It translates to CADGGRATYNEQFF.